Presented here are 26 T cell receptor beta chains from one specimen sequenced in a study of T cells after yellow fever vaccination. TCRdb re-analysed the 5' RACE reads in MiXCR, keeping a single row per CDR3 protein. Among some 320,000 distinct CDR3 sequences listed, roughly 8.7% were seen once. The input for sequencing was PBMCs, taken on the day of the first yellow fever vaccination. The source is a man aged 18 to 29 who received the YFV17D yellow fever vaccine.

In this sample, this clonotype turned up a few times. This sequence joins TRBV7-2 and TRBJ2-7; 9 bases align to TRBD1. There are 15 residues in the CDR3. CDR1 is SGHTA, CDR2 FQGNSA, per germline. V lost 5 bases to trimming and J lost 3 bases; unmatched junction nucleotides: 8. CDR3 in DNA: TGTGCCAGCAGCCCCCGGACAGGGGTGGTCTACGAGCAGTACTTC. Translation: CASSPRTGVVYEQYF.

This chain uses TRBV7-7 with TRBJ2-2; D is unresolved. V was pared by 4 bases and J by 5 bases, with 14 bases between. This CDR3 has 15 amino acids. Germline assignment: CDR1 SSHAT and CDR2 FNYEAQ (reference sequence). The CDR3 region has the DNA TGTGCCAGCAGCTCCTCTCGGAGCAATACCGGGGAGCTGTTTTTT. It specifies CASSSSRSNTGELFF. The full variable domain, its missing parts supplied by reference TRBV7-7 and TRBJ2-2, is GAGVSQSPRYKVTKRGQDVTLRCDPISSHATLYWYQQALGQGPEFLTYFNYEAQPDKSGLPSDRFSAERPEGSISTLTIQRTEQRDSAMYRCASSSSRSNTGELFFGEGSRLTVL.

The table lists this clonotype with a few counts. This chain joins TRBV27 and TRBJ2-7; no reliable D call. The length of the CDR3 is 15 residues. Trimming shortened V by 3 bases and J by 6 bases, and 18 bases separated the two germline ends. The germline gives CDR1 MNHEY, CDR2 SMNVEV (reference sequence). The CDR3 region is CASSFTSTRLSEQYF. CDR3 nucleotide sequence: TGTGCCAGCAGTTTCACCTCAACAAGACTCAGCGAGCAGTACTTC.

A few counts support this clonotype. The J gene is TRBJ2-7, the V gene TRBV7-2; possible D gene TRBD2, 5 bases. CDR3 length: 13 residues. Germline-derived CDR1 and CDR2 are SGHTA and FQGNSA. V lost 3 bases to trimming and J lost 3 bases, with 9 bases between them. The chain's CDR3 is CASSFGVGYEQYF. The CDR3 DNA reads TGTGCCAGCAGCTTCGGGGTTGGCTACGAGCAGTACTTC.

V usage is TRBV5-1 and J usage is TRBJ1-4, with D possibly being TRBD1 (6 bases). The CDR3 sequence is 15 residues long. CDR1 and CDR2 (germline): SGHRS, YFSETQ. Trimming took off 4 bases at V and 0 bases at J, with 10 bases between the two ends. This chain's CDR3 is CASSRGAATNEKLFF. The CDR3 DNA reads as TGCGCCAGCAGCCGGGGGGCCGCAACTAATGAAAAACTGTTTTTT.

The V gene is TRBV4-1, the J gene TRBJ1-1; 10 bases align to TRBD1. Losses at the gene ends were 3 bases for V and 5 bases for J; bases not matched to a gene: 9. Germline lookup yields CDR1 MGHRA and CDR2 YSYEKL. CDR3 length equals 16 residues. The CDR3 region has the DNA TGCGCCAGCAGCCATTTCTATGGGGACAGGGGAACTGAAGCTTTCTTT. Translating it yields CASSHFYGDRGTEAFF.

This clonotype was observed a handful of times. The chain combines TRBV20-1 with TRBJ1-5, with 7 nucleotides matching TRBD1. CDR3 length: 13 residues. Germline V gene data show CDR1 as DFQATT and CDR2 as SNEGSKA (reference sequence). V lost 5 bases to trimming and J lost 1 base; unmatched junction nucleotides: 2. CDR3 sequence: CSAGTASNQPQHF. In DNA, the CDR3 is TGCAGTGCTGGGACAGCCAGCAATCAGCCCCAGCATTTT.

Only a few counts were recorded for this clonotype. The V gene is TRBV5-1, the J gene TRBJ2-3; D remains unclear. Looked up from germline, CDR1 is SGHRS and CDR2 is YFSETQ. This CDR3 comprises 12 residues. Trimming removed 7 bases from V and 0 bases from J, with 6 bases in between. CDR3 protein: CASRDSTDTQYF. CDR3 nucleotides: TGCGCCAGCCGCGACAGCACAGATACGCAGTATTTT.

This clonotype was detected a few times. This chain connects TRBV7-2 to TRBJ2-3, with 11 bases matching TRBD2. V was pared by 3 bases and J by 4 bases, with 3 bases of the junction left unmatched. The length of the CDR3 is 15 residues. CDR1 is SGHTA and CDR2 is FQGNSA in the germline V gene. This CDR3 reads CASSFLAGGADTQYF. CDR3 coding DNA: TGTGCCAGCAGCTTCCTAGCGGGGGGAGCAGATACGCAGTATTTT.

J is TRBJ1-4 and V is TRBV4-2, with D tentatively TRBD1 (5 bases). Germline V CDR1 and CDR2: LGHNA, YNFKEQ. Trimming took off 3 bases at V and 7 bases at J, with 18 bases between the two ends. The CDR3 extends over 16 amino acids. The CDR3 protein is CASSHRPGPTGEKLFF. The CDR3 DNA is TGTGCCAGCAGCCACCGGCCGGGACCTACGGGTGAAAAACTGTTTTTT.

This CDR3 reads CASSSQSGTVKSYEQYV. CDR3 nucleotide sequence: TGTGCCAGCAGCTCCCAATCCGGGACAGTAAAATCCTACGAGCAGTACGTC. The chain uses TRBV5-4 and TRBJ2-7, with 7 bases identical to TRBD1. This CDR3 comprises 17 residues. The V and J ends lost 3 bases and 1 base, in that order; junction bases with no gene match: 13. The germline V gene has CDR1 SGHNT and CDR2 YYREEE (reference sequence).

The table lists this clonotype with a few counts. The CDR3 DNA reads as TGCGCCAGCAGCTCAACAGGGGGCGCGTACACCGGGGAGCTGTTTTTT. This encodes CASSSTGGAYTGELFF. The genes are TRBV5-1 and TRBJ2-2; 9 bases map to TRBD1. The J segment lost 3 bases and the V segment lost 3 bases, leaving 6 bases of the junction unmatched. Germline V gives CDR1 SGHRS, CDR2 YFSETQ. This CDR3 spans 16 amino acids.

This clonotype occurred many times. The rearrangement links TRBV19 to TRBJ2-1; TRBD2 matches at 9 bases. CDR3 length: 14 residues. Germline assignment: CDR1 LNHDA and CDR2 SQIVND (reference sequence). J lost 8 bases, V lost 5 bases, and 7 bases had no gene match. The CDR3 DNA reads TGTGCCAGTAGTTCGCGGGGGGGCCATGATGAGCAGTTCTTC. Protein sequence: CASSSRGGHDEQFF.

Concerning this clonotype itself: Mismatch with germline at one junction end may stem from a read error. The chain combines TRBV12-3 or TRBV12-4 with TRBJ2-2, with D maybe TRBD2 (5 bases). The CDR3 covers 14 residues. CDR3 region: CASMRLDHTGKLFF. The CDR3, as DNA: TGTGCCAGCATGAGGCTAGATCACACCGGGAAGCTGTTTTTT.

This clonotype was seen only a few times. V usage is TRBV4-3 and J usage is TRBJ1-2, with D possibly being TRBD1 (6 bases). The germline CDR1 and CDR2 sequences are LGHNA and YSLEER. Trimming removed 0 bases from V and 8 bases from J, with 16 bases in between. The CDR3 sequence is 15 residues long. The CDR3 is CASSQEVGGRRGYTF. The CDR3 region has the DNA TGCGCCAGCAGCCAAGAGGTTGGGGGGCGTCGGGGCTACACCTTC.

This sequence joins TRBV12-3 or TRBV12-4 and TRBJ1-5, with D possibly TRBD1 on 5 matching bases. There are 15 residues in the CDR3. Trimming removed 6 bases at V and 1 base at J, with 13 bases between. CDR3 nucleotides: TGTGCCAGCAGGGGGACCTCCTACAGCAATCAGCCCCAGCATTTT. Its translation is CASRGTSYSNQPQHF.

This clonotype came up a few times. This sequence joins TRBV5-4 and TRBJ2-5; 9 bases map to TRBD2. The length of the CDR3 is 16 residues. CDR1 and CDR2 from the germline V gene are SGHNT and YYREEE (reference sequence). Losses at the gene ends were 4 bases for V and 2 bases for J; bases not matched to a gene: 9. The CDR3: CASSQGAGGGQETQYF. CDR3 DNA: TGTGCCAGCAGCCAAGGAGCGGGGGGAGGGCAAGAGACCCAGTACTTC.

The chain recombines TRBV6-2 or TRBV6-3 with TRBJ2-7; either TRBD1 or TRBD2 may supply D (7 bases each). The germline V and J ends were trimmed by 6 bases and 1 base, with 16 bases remaining between them. The CDR3 consists of 15 residues. Germline V gene data show CDR1 as MNHEY and CDR2 as SVGEGT. The CDR3 region is CASSRGGGQSYEQYV. DNA for the CDR3: TGTGCCAGCAGCAGGGGAGGGGGCCAGTCCTACGAGCAGTACGTC.

This clonotype has ten or more counts. The rearrangement uses TRBV6-6 and TRBJ1-6, with D possibly matching TRBD1 (6 bases). The CDR3 consists of 13 residues. Trimming shortened V by 4 bases and J by 7 bases, and 8 bases separated the two germline ends. The germline gives CDR1 MNHNY, CDR2 SVGAGI (reference sequence). This chain's CDR3 is CASSSDRNSPLHF. CDR3 coding DNA: TGTGCCAGCAGTTCCGACAGGAATTCACCCCTCCACTTT.

The sample holds a few counts of this clonotype. This chain joins TRBV4-2 and TRBJ2-7, with TRBD1 matching 9 bases. The CDR3 sequence is 15 residues long. CDR1 is LGHNA and CDR2 is YNFKEQ in the germline V gene. With V trimmed by 3 bases and J by 4 bases, 7 bases remained unmatched. Here the CDR3 DNA reads TGTGCCAGCAGCCAGGGTGAACAGGGGGCGTACGAGCAGTACTTC. The encoded protein is CASSQGEQGAYEQYF.

The rearrangement links TRBV7-2 to TRBJ1-2; D not resolved. The length of the CDR3 is 15 residues. V lost 1 base, J lost 0 bases, and 9 bases lay in between. CDR1 SGHTA and CDR2 FQGNSA come from the germline V gene. Here the CDR3 reads CASSLGRGANYGYTF. The CDR3 region has the DNA TGTGCCAGCAGCTTAGGTCGAGGAGCTAACTATGGCTACACCTTC.

The rearrangement joins TRBV5-4 to TRBJ2-3, with 8 bases fitting TRBD1. The V gene's germline CDR1 is SGHNT and CDR2 YYREEE (reference sequence). This CDR3 spans 16 amino acids. The V and J ends lost 4 bases and 0 bases, in that order; junction bases with no gene match: 7. The CDR3 spells CASSPGQVFSTDTQYF. In DNA form, the CDR3 reads TGTGCCAGCAGCCCGGGACAGGTATTTAGCACAGATACGCAGTATTTT.

The chain has TRBV5-6 and TRBJ2-4, with D maybe TRBD1 (6 bases). The CDR3 spans 16 residues. Germline CDR1 and CDR2: SGHDT and YYEEEE. Deletions cut 4 bases from V and 5 bases from J, with 19 bases between. CDR3 in DNA: TGTGCCAGCAGCCCAGGATGGGGGCGCTTCGAAAACATTCAGTACTTC. This encodes CASSPGWGRFENIQYF.

This clonotype was seen only once. The V gene is TRBV2, the J gene TRBJ1-6; no clear D gene. CDR3 length: 14 amino acids. Germline lookup yields CDR1 SNHLY and CDR2 FYNNEI. Trimming took 9 bases from V and 6 from J, leaving 15 bases between them. CDR3 sequence (DNA): TGTGCCAGTGTGGATGGCAGGAGTAATTCACCCCTCCACTTT. Its protein product is CASVDGRSNSPLHF.

The sample holds a few counts of this clonotype. This chain joins TRBV7-9 and TRBJ2-3; perhaps TRBD2 as D (5 bases). CDR3 size: 16 residues. CDR1 is SEHNR and CDR2 is FQNEAQ in the germline V gene (reference sequence). Trimming removed 4 bases at V and 2 bases at J, with 16 bases between. In nucleotides, the CDR3 is TGTGCCAGCAGCTCTTCGTACGGACTGAACACAGATACGCAGTATTTT. It specifies CASSSSYGLNTDTQYF. Together with reference TRBV7-9 and TRBJ2-3, the CDR3 gives the full variable domain: DTGVSQNPRHKITKRGQNVTFRCDPISEHNRLYWYRQTLGQGPEFLTYFQNEAQLEKSRLLSDRFSAERPKGSFSTLEIQRTEQGDSAMYLCASSSSYGLNTDTQYFGPGTRLTVL.

A remark on this clonotype: This may be a read error: a much more frequent sequence differs by one nucleotide. The CDR3 nucleotides read TGCAGTGCTCTGAGCGGGGGGGCCAAAGATACGCGGTATTTT. Translated, it gives CSALSGGAKDTRYF. This chain uses TRBV20-1 with TRBJ2-3; TRBD2 aligns across 10 bases. Per germline, CDR1 DFQATT and CDR2 SNEGSKA (reference sequence). The CDR3 is 14 amino acids.